A selection of T cell receptor beta chains follows, all from one sample in a study of T cell responses to AZD1222 COVID-19 vaccine. Libraries were prepared by immunoSEQ multiplex PCR; TCRdb keeps only in-frame clonotypes and omits some of them. The sample contains approximately 150,000 clones, under 95% of which appear only once. The sequenced sample was peripheral blood, obtained on day 0 of AZD1222 vaccination. The receptor set was obtained from an adult in good health. Both conserved end residues are part of each CDR3. The D gene is left open where the match is weak. Not all rows give a size; the values are once, few, many and, for expanded clones, a class.

v_gene: TRBV27
abundance: -
d_gene: -
j_gene: TRBJ1-1
CDR3nt: TGTGCCAGCAGTCCGACCCCCCCCCAGGGCTTGACTGAAGCTTTCTTT
CDR3aa: CASSPTPPQGLTEAFF

v_gene: TRBV2
abundance: -
d_gene: -
j_gene: TRBJ1-6
CDR3nt: TGTGCCAGCGGGCTAACTAGACAGGCTAATTCACCCCTCCACTTT
CDR3aa: CASGLTRQANSPLHF

v_gene: TRBV6-1
abundance: -
d_gene: TRBD1
j_gene: TRBJ2-4
CDR3nt: TGTGCCAGCAGTGAGGACAGGAACCTAGCCAAAAACATTCAGTACTTC
CDR3aa: CASSEDRNLAKNIQYF

v_gene: TRBV7-2
abundance: -
d_gene: -
j_gene: TRBJ2-7
CDR3nt: TGTGCCAGCAGCTCGGGCCCTACCTACGAGCAGTACTTC
CDR3aa: CASSSGPTYEQYF

v_gene: TRBV28
abundance: -
d_gene: -
j_gene: TRBJ1-2
CDR3nt: TGTGCCAGCACTCTCAGGGCTTGGGATGGCTACACCTTC
CDR3aa: CASTLRAWDGYTF

v_gene: TRBV2
abundance: -
d_gene: -
j_gene: TRBJ2-7
CDR3nt: TGTGCCAGCAGTGACGGGACATTATACGAGCAGTACTTC
CDR3aa: CASSDGTLYEQYF

v_gene: TRBV7-2
abundance: -
d_gene: -
j_gene: TRBJ2-6
CDR3nt: TGTGCCAGCAGCTTAGATCTCACTGGGGTCGGGGCCAACGTCCTGACTTTC
CDR3aa: CASSLDLTGVGANVLTF

v_gene: TRBV7-9
abundance: -
d_gene: -
j_gene: TRBJ2-2
CDR3nt: TGTGCCAGCAGCTTAGGTAGTCAGAACACCGGGGAGCTGTTTTTT
CDR3aa: CASSLGSQNTGELFF

v_gene: TRBV4-3
abundance: -
d_gene: TRBD1
j_gene: TRBJ1-2
CDR3nt: TGCGCCAGCAGCCAAGTTGGGACAGGTGTTAACTATGGCTACACCTTC
CDR3aa: CASSQVGTGVNYGYTF

v_gene: TRBV11-2
abundance: -
d_gene: TRBD2
j_gene: TRBJ2-3
CDR3nt: TGTGCCAGCAGCCTCCTAGCGGGAGGGCCCACAGATACGCAGTATTTT
CDR3aa: CASSLLAGGPTDTQYF

v_gene: TRBV27
abundance: -
d_gene: -
j_gene: TRBJ1-2
CDR3nt: TGTGCCAGCAGTCCCCTGCTGGGGGGCGGCTACACCTTC
CDR3aa: CASSPLLGGGYTF

v_gene: TRBV6-5
abundance: -
d_gene: -
j_gene: TRBJ2-1
CDR3nt: TGTGCCAGCAGTTACGGTCCGATGATACATGAGCAGTTCTTC
CDR3aa: CASSYGPMIHEQFF

v_gene: TRBV19
abundance: once
d_gene: -
j_gene: TRBJ1-5
CDR3nt: TGTGCCAGTAGTATAGGAGCCTCTAATCAGCCCCAGCATTTT
CDR3aa: CASSIGASNQPQHF

v_gene: TRBV10-3
abundance: -
d_gene: -
j_gene: TRBJ1-2
CDR3nt: TGTGCCATCAGTGGCATTCACCGGGGGTTTAGGGATGGCTACACCTTC
CDR3aa: CAISGIHRGFRDGYTF

v_gene: TRBV7-3
abundance: -
d_gene: -
j_gene: TRBJ1-6
CDR3nt: TGTGCCAGCAGCCGCGACCCCAATTCACCCCTCCACTTT
CDR3aa: CASSRDPNSPLHF

v_gene: TRBV2
abundance: once
d_gene: -
j_gene: TRBJ1-4
CDR3nt: TGTGCCAGCAGCCCCCGCGGCGAAAAACTGTTTTTT
CDR3aa: CASSPRGEKLFF

v_gene: TRBV28
abundance: -
d_gene: -
j_gene: TRBJ2-7
CDR3nt: TGTGCCAGCATGACAACCGGGGCCGAGCAGTACTTC
CDR3aa: CASMTTGAEQYF

v_gene: TRBV5-6
abundance: -
d_gene: -
j_gene: TRBJ1-5
CDR3nt: TGTGCCAGCAGTCGGAGGGGGACATTAAGCGATCAGCCCCAGCATTTT
CDR3aa: CASSRRGTLSDQPQHF

v_gene: TRBV27
abundance: -
d_gene: TRBD2
j_gene: TRBJ2-7
CDR3nt: TGTGCCAGCAGTTTACTAGCGGGAGTTAGCGAGCAGTACTTC
CDR3aa: CASSLLAGVSEQYF

v_gene: TRBV5-1
abundance: -
d_gene: -
j_gene: TRBJ2-2
CDR3nt: TGCGCCAGCAGCTTCATCGGGGAGCTGTTTTTT
CDR3aa: CASSFIGELFF

v_gene: TRBV20-1
abundance: -
d_gene: -
j_gene: TRBJ2-3
CDR3nt: TGCAGTGCCCCTCTTCTCAATACGCAGTATTTT
CDR3aa: CSAPLLNTQYF

v_gene: TRBV7-2
abundance: -
d_gene: TRBD1
j_gene: TRBJ1-2
CDR3nt: TGTGCCAGCAGCTCTCCAGGGGGCGTAATCTATGGCTACACCTTC
CDR3aa: CASSSPGGVIYGYTF

v_gene: TRBV7-2
abundance: -
d_gene: -
j_gene: TRBJ2-2
CDR3nt: TGTGCCAGCAGCTTAGAGAGTGCCGCCGGGGAGCTGTTTTTT
CDR3aa: CASSLESAAGELFF

v_gene: TRBV19
abundance: -
d_gene: TRBD1
j_gene: TRBJ1-1
CDR3nt: TGTGCCAGCGGGACAGGGGGGAATGAAGCTTTCTTT
CDR3aa: CASGTGGNEAFF

v_gene: TRBV7-8
abundance: few
d_gene: -
j_gene: TRBJ2-7
CDR3nt: TGTGCCAGCAGCTTAAATGCCCCCGCAGGGGACGAGCAGTACTTC
CDR3aa: CASSLNAPAGDEQYF

v_gene: TRBV19
abundance: -
d_gene: -
j_gene: TRBJ1-2
CDR3nt: TGTGCCACCTTTAACCGGGTACTTAACTATGGCTACACCTTC
CDR3aa: CATFNRVLNYGYTF

v_gene: TRBV19
abundance: -
d_gene: TRBD1
j_gene: TRBJ2-2
CDR3nt: TGTGCCAGTACCCTCCGGGACAGGGCGACCGGGGAGCTGTTTTTT
CDR3aa: CASTLRDRATGELFF

v_gene: TRBV2
abundance: -
d_gene: TRBD1
j_gene: TRBJ1-4
CDR3nt: TGTGCCAGCAGCCCGACAGGGGGAGGAGGGTTTTTT
CDR3aa: CASSPTGGGGFF

v_gene: TRBV18
abundance: -
d_gene: -
j_gene: TRBJ2-5
CDR3nt: TGTGCCAGCTCACAACAGGGATCCCAAGAGACCCAGTACTTC
CDR3aa: CASSQQGSQETQYF

v_gene: TRBV11-2
abundance: -
d_gene: -
j_gene: TRBJ2-5
CDR3nt: TGTGCCAGCAGCTTAGTCTTGGGGACCCAGTACTTC
CDR3aa: CASSLVLGTQYF

v_gene: TRBV11-2
abundance: -
d_gene: -
j_gene: TRBJ1-2
CDR3nt: TGTGCCAGCAGCCCCGCTGGGTGGTCCAGGGCAAGGGGGATATATGGCTACACCTTC
CDR3aa: CASSPAGWSRARGIYGYTF

v_gene: TRBV4-2
abundance: -
d_gene: TRBD2
j_gene: TRBJ2-7
CDR3nt: TGTGCCAGCAGTTACGGACTAGCGGGAGATTATTTGTCCTACGAGCAGTACTTC
CDR3aa: CASSYGLAGDYLSYEQYF

v_gene: TRBV28
abundance: -
d_gene: TRBD1
j_gene: TRBJ2-7
CDR3nt: TGTGCCAGCCGAAGCCGGGACAGATACTACGAGCAGTACTTC
CDR3aa: CASRSRDRYYEQYF

v_gene: TRBV5-6
abundance: -
d_gene: TRBD2
j_gene: TRBJ2-5
CDR3nt: TGTGCCAGCAGCCGCATCCTACTAGCGGGAGAAGAGACCCAGTACTTC
CDR3aa: CASSRILLAGEETQYF

v_gene: TRBV6-5
abundance: -
d_gene: TRBD1
j_gene: TRBJ1-6
CDR3nt: TGTGCCAGCAGTTACGCGCGGACAGGGGGACGTTCACCCCTCCACTTT
CDR3aa: CASSYARTGGRSPLHF

v_gene: TRBV13
abundance: -
d_gene: -
j_gene: TRBJ2-3
CDR3nt: TGTGCCAGCAGCTTGGGGCGCCCGGGGCCAGATACGCAGTATTTT
CDR3aa: CASSLGRPGPDTQYF

v_gene: TRBV28
abundance: -
d_gene: TRBD2
j_gene: TRBJ2-3
CDR3nt: TGTGCCAGCAGTTTTGACGCGGGAGGGCCCACAGATACGCAGTATTTT
CDR3aa: CASSFDAGGPTDTQYF

v_gene: TRBV7-3
abundance: -
d_gene: -
j_gene: TRBJ2-2
CDR3nt: TGTGCCAGCAGCAAAACCGGGGAGCTGTTTTTT
CDR3aa: CASSKTGELFF

v_gene: TRBV28
abundance: -
d_gene: -
j_gene: TRBJ1-5
CDR3nt: TGTGCCAGCAGTTTAAGGCCGCCTAATCAGCCCCAGCATTTT
CDR3aa: CASSLRPPNQPQHF

v_gene: TRBV7-9
abundance: once
d_gene: TRBD2
j_gene: TRBJ2-1
CDR3nt: TGTGCCAGCAGCTTTATTGGAGCGGGAGGGCCGTACAATGAGCAGTTCTTC
CDR3aa: CASSFIGAGGPYNEQFF

v_gene: TRBV19
abundance: -
d_gene: -
j_gene: TRBJ2-2
CDR3nt: TGTGCCAGTAGGGCAGGGGGGGACACGAACACCGGGGAGCTGTTTTTT
CDR3aa: CASRAGGDTNTGELFF

v_gene: TRBV7-9
abundance: -
d_gene: -
j_gene: TRBJ1-3
CDR3nt: TGTGCCAGCAGCTTAGCCCTACAGGGTCCCTCTGGAAACACCATATATTTT
CDR3aa: CASSLALQGPSGNTIYF